Listed below are T cell receptor beta chains from one sample, sequenced in a study of identical twins. TCRdb called the 5' RACE reads again in MiXCR, with one record for every CDR3 protein. Of some 250,000 distinct CDR3 sequences in the sample, roughly an eighth were seen once. These same records also appear under a second study, on yellow fever vaccine responses in identical twins.

Sample: memory (CD45RO+) T cells sorted from blood. The source is a woman in her late teens or twenties in good health. Each CDR3 is given with its conserved first and last residue. The D gene is left open where the match is weak. The listing skips clone size in some rows; elsewhere it reads once, few, many or a size class.

j_gene: TRBJ1-4
v_gene: TRBV5-6
abundance: .
len: 13
d_gene: TRBD1
CDR3nt: TGTGCCAGCAGCTTGAACTCCAGGGACAGCGTGTTTTTT
CDR3aa: CASSLNSRDSVFF

j_gene: TRBJ2-3
v_gene: TRBV6-5
abundance: few
len: 17
d_gene: TRBD2
CDR3nt: TGTGCCAGCAGTTACTCATCTAGCGGGAGTTACACAGATACGCAGTATTTT
CDR3aa: CASSYSSSGSYTDTQYF

j_gene: TRBJ2-7
v_gene: TRBV6-1
abundance: few
len: 15
d_gene: TRBD2
CDR3nt: TGTGCCAGCATCCCAAGCTGGGGGGGTCCCTACGAGCAGTACTTC
CDR3aa: CASIPSWGGPYEQYF

j_gene: TRBJ2-7
v_gene: TRBV19
abundance: .
len: 14
d_gene: .
CDR3nt: TGTGCCAGTAGTATTTCCGGGGGCAGGTACGAGCAGTACTTC
CDR3aa: CASSISGGRYEQYF

j_gene: TRBJ2-7
v_gene: TRBV6-6
abundance: .
len: 12
d_gene: TRBD1
CDR3nt: TGTGCCACCGGGACAGGGTCGCACGAGCAGTACTTC
CDR3aa: CATGTGSHEQYF

j_gene: TRBJ1-1
v_gene: TRBV7-6
abundance: .
len: 13
d_gene: .
CDR3nt: TGTGCCAGCAGCCCCGGTTTTACTGCTGAAGCTTTCTTT
CDR3aa: CASSPGFTAEAFF

j_gene: TRBJ2-1
v_gene: TRBV12-5
abundance: few
len: 16
d_gene: TRBD2
CDR3nt: TGTGCTAGTGGACAGGGGACTAGCGGGCAATACAATGAGCAGTTCTTC
CDR3aa: CASGQGTSGQYNEQFF

j_gene: TRBJ2-5
v_gene: TRBV6-1
abundance: .
len: 15
d_gene: .
CDR3nt: TGTGCCAGCACCCTCCTCGCCGGGACCCAAGAGACCCAGTACTTC
CDR3aa: CASTLLAGTQETQYF

j_gene: TRBJ2-6
v_gene: TRBV4-3
abundance: few
len: 16
d_gene: .
CDR3nt: TGCGCCAGCAGCCAAGTCTCGGGAGCGGGGGCCAACGTCCTGACTTTC
CDR3aa: CASSQVSGAGANVLTF

j_gene: TRBJ2-1
v_gene: TRBV6-2/TRBV6-3
abundance: .
len: 15
d_gene: .
CDR3nt: TGTGCCAGCAGTTTCGACAGCCGCCCCTACAATGAGCAGTTCTTC
CDR3aa: CASSFDSRPYNEQFF

j_gene: TRBJ2-7
v_gene: TRBV12-3/TRBV12-4
abundance: few
len: 15
d_gene: .
CDR3nt: TGTGCCAGCAGTTTACAGGGGACCTACTCCTACGAGCAGTACTTC
CDR3aa: CASSLQGTYSYEQYF

j_gene: TRBJ2-2
v_gene: TRBV7-2
abundance: .
len: 15
d_gene: TRBD1
CDR3nt: TGTGCCAGCAGACGTATAACAGGGGGAACCGGGGAGCTGTTTTTT
CDR3aa: CASRRITGGTGELFF

j_gene: TRBJ2-7
v_gene: TRBV12-3/TRBV12-4
abundance: .
len: 15
d_gene: .
CDR3nt: TGTGCCAGCAGTTTATACGGAGGCCCAACCGACGAGCAGTACTTC
CDR3aa: CASSLYGGPTDEQYF

j_gene: TRBJ2-7
v_gene: TRBV12-3/TRBV12-4
abundance: many
len: 16
d_gene: .
CDR3nt: TGTGCCAGCAGTTTAAATTACGCCGGGGCTAGGAACGAGCAGTACTTC
CDR3aa: CASSLNYAGARNEQYF

j_gene: TRBJ2-7
v_gene: TRBV4-1
abundance: few
len: 13
d_gene: TRBD1
CDR3nt: TGCGCCAGCAGCCACACAGGGGCCTACGAGCAGTACTTC
CDR3aa: CASSHTGAYEQYF

j_gene: TRBJ2-7
v_gene: TRBV20-1
abundance: .
len: 13
d_gene: .
CDR3nt: TGCAGTGCCTCGAGCGAGGAGACCTACGAGCAGTACTTC
CDR3aa: CSASSEETYEQYF

j_gene: TRBJ2-3
v_gene: TRBV3-1
abundance: few
len: 16
d_gene: .
CDR3nt: TGTGCCAGCAAACCCTACGGGGCTAGCGACGGAGATACGCAGTATTTT
CDR3aa: CASKPYGASDGDTQYF

j_gene: TRBJ2-3
v_gene: TRBV3-1
abundance: few
len: 16
d_gene: TRBD2
CDR3nt: TGTGCCAGCAGCCCTGAGATAGCGGGGGGCTCGGATACGCAGTATTTT
CDR3aa: CASSPEIAGGSDTQYF

j_gene: TRBJ2-2
v_gene: TRBV7-8
abundance: .
len: 14
d_gene: .
CDR3nt: TGTGCCAGCAGCTTCGGGGCGAACACCGGGGAGCTGTTTTTT
CDR3aa: CASSFGANTGELFF

j_gene: TRBJ2-6
v_gene: TRBV6-1
abundance: few
len: 13
d_gene: .
CDR3nt: TGTGCCACCTCATACTCTGGGGCCAACGTCCTGACTTTC
CDR3aa: CATSYSGANVLTF

j_gene: TRBJ2-7
v_gene: TRBV5-6
abundance: few
len: 13
d_gene: .
CDR3nt: TGTGCCAGCAGCCCTCGGTTGCCAAACGAGCAGTACTTC
CDR3aa: CASSPRLPNEQYF

j_gene: TRBJ2-7
v_gene: TRBV3-1
abundance: many
len: 15
d_gene: .
CDR3nt: TGTGCCAGCAGCCAAGCCCCAGGCGAATCCTACGAGCAGTACTTC
CDR3aa: CASSQAPGESYEQYF

j_gene: TRBJ2-7
v_gene: TRBV7-2
abundance: .
len: 12
d_gene: .
CDR3nt: TGTGCCAGCAGCCAAACCCCGGGCGAGCAGTACTTC
CDR3aa: CASSQTPGEQYF

j_gene: TRBJ1-1
v_gene: TRBV10-3
abundance: .
len: 13
d_gene: .
CDR3nt: TGTGCCATCAGGGACAGAGAGAACACTGAAGCTTTCTTT
CDR3aa: CAIRDRENTEAFF

j_gene: TRBJ2-5
v_gene: TRBV20-1
abundance: many
len: 15
d_gene: TRBD2
CDR3nt: TGCAGTGCAGGCCTACTAGCGGGGGGTCAAGAGACCCAGTACTTC
CDR3aa: CSAGLLAGGQETQYF

j_gene: TRBJ2-3
v_gene: TRBV6-5
abundance: .
len: 15
d_gene: .
CDR3nt: TGTGCCAGCAGTTACGGTGGAGCAGGGACAGATACGCAGTATTTT
CDR3aa: CASSYGGAGTDTQYF

j_gene: TRBJ2-5
v_gene: TRBV7-6
abundance: many
len: 13
d_gene: .
CDR3nt: TGTGCCAGCAGCTTTAGAGGGGGAGAGACCCAGTACTTC
CDR3aa: CASSFRGGETQYF

j_gene: TRBJ2-5
v_gene: TRBV29-1
abundance: few
len: 13
d_gene: TRBD1
CDR3nt: TGCAGCGTTGTTGTCAGGGGGCTGGAGACCCAGTACTTC
CDR3aa: CSVVVRGLETQYF

j_gene: TRBJ2-1
v_gene: TRBV18
abundance: .
len: 15
d_gene: .
CDR3nt: TGTGCCAGCTCATCGCTATCCAGGGGACACACCGAGCAGTTCTTC
CDR3aa: CASSSLSRGHTEQFF

j_gene: TRBJ2-2
v_gene: TRBV7-2
abundance: many
len: 16
d_gene: .
CDR3nt: TGTGCCAGCAGCTTACAGAGAGCAGGGGTTACCGGGGAGCTGTTTTTT
CDR3aa: CASSLQRAGVTGELFF

j_gene: TRBJ2-1
v_gene: TRBV6-1
abundance: few
len: 15
d_gene: .
CDR3nt: TGTGCCAGCGGGGGGGCCTCCATATCCTACAATGAGCAGTTCTTC
CDR3aa: CASGGASISYNEQFF

j_gene: TRBJ1-6
v_gene: TRBV6-5
abundance: few
len: 15
d_gene: TRBD1
CDR3nt: TGTGCCAGCAGTTACTCAGGGGGCGGTAATTCACCCCTCCACTTT
CDR3aa: CASSYSGGGNSPLHF

j_gene: TRBJ2-7
v_gene: TRBV7-2
abundance: .
len: 16
d_gene: .
CDR3nt: TGTGCCAGCAGCTCCAAATTGGACCGCGCCGAGAGGGAGCAGTACTTC
CDR3aa: CASSSKLDRAEREQYF

j_gene: TRBJ1-5
v_gene: TRBV6-1
abundance: few
len: 14
d_gene: .
CDR3nt: TGTGCCAGCAGTCAGGGGACGGGCAATCAGCCCCAGCATTTT
CDR3aa: CASSQGTGNQPQHF

j_gene: TRBJ2-5
v_gene: TRBV11-2
abundance: few
len: 16
d_gene: .
CDR3nt: TGTGCCAGCAGCCCCGGTGCGCGGATGTACCAAGAGACCCAGTACTTC
CDR3aa: CASSPGARMYQETQYF

j_gene: TRBJ2-7
v_gene: TRBV12-3/TRBV12-4
abundance: .
len: 14
d_gene: TRBD1
CDR3nt: TGTGCCAGCCAACCCGGACAGGGGGCATACGAGCAGTACTTC
CDR3aa: CASQPGQGAYEQYF

j_gene: TRBJ2-2
v_gene: TRBV9
abundance: few
len: 13
d_gene: .
CDR3nt: TGTGCCAGCAGCCCCCTCCTGAGGCCTGAGCTGTTTTTT
CDR3aa: CASSPLLRPELFF

j_gene: TRBJ2-1
v_gene: TRBV4-1
abundance: many
len: 21
d_gene: TRBD2
CDR3nt: TGCGCCAGCAGCCAAGTAGAGGCCAGCCCCCCGGGACTAGATATACAACGCGAGCAGTTCTTC
CDR3aa: CASSQVEASPPGLDIQREQFF

j_gene: TRBJ2-3
v_gene: TRBV15
abundance: many
len: 15
d_gene: .
CDR3nt: TGTGCCACCAGCAGGCCGGTAGATAGCACAGATACGCAGTATTTT
CDR3aa: CATSRPVDSTDTQYF

j_gene: TRBJ1-4
v_gene: TRBV12-3/TRBV12-4
abundance: .
len: 14
d_gene: .
CDR3nt: TGTGCCAGCAGTGTAAGGGGTTATAATGAAAAACTGTTTTTT
CDR3aa: CASSVRGYNEKLFF

j_gene: TRBJ2-3
v_gene: TRBV15
abundance: .
len: 17
d_gene: TRBD2
CDR3nt: TGTGCCACCAGCAGAGATCCCGGACTAGCGGGAGGGGTTACGCAGTATTTT
CDR3aa: CATSRDPGLAGGVTQYF

j_gene: TRBJ1-1
v_gene: TRBV25-1
abundance: few
len: 13
d_gene: .
CDR3nt: TGTGCCAGCAGTGCCCAGAGGAACACTGAAGCTTTCTTT
CDR3aa: CASSAQRNTEAFF

j_gene: TRBJ2-7
v_gene: TRBV25-1
abundance: .
len: 11
d_gene: .
CDR3nt: TGTGCCAGCAGCTCCTATCCCGAGCAGTACTTC
CDR3aa: CASSSYPEQYF

j_gene: TRBJ1-5
v_gene: TRBV3-1
abundance: .
len: 14
d_gene: .
CDR3nt: TGTGCCAGCAGCCAAGATGTGGGTAATCAGCCCCAGCATTTT
CDR3aa: CASSQDVGNQPQHF

j_gene: TRBJ1-5
v_gene: TRBV20-1
abundance: .
len: 13
d_gene: TRBD1
CDR3nt: TGCAGTGCTAGGACAGGGGGCGATCAGCCCCAGCATTTT
CDR3aa: CSARTGGDQPQHF